This T cell receptor (beta chain) comes out of a study of PD-L1 blockade in urothelial cancer (dated by TCRdb to about 2017). As for the study more broadly: Therapy was started around 2014 for all patients, and atezolizumab 1,200 mg was administered intravenously every 3 weeks. About 85% of the roughly 29 patients were identified as males with urothelial cancer of bladder origin, and a prior smoking history was reported by 18 of 29 patients. Patients had an ECOG performance status of 0 or 1 and had received between 0 and 3 prior chemotherapy regimens. Blood samples were analyzed 3 weeks after the start of treatment (second dose) and 6 weeks after the start of treatment. Blood samples gave median yields of around 140,000 T cells and some 84,000 unique TCRs, along with a median clonality of around 0.08. The study was an exploratory multi-omic analysis of somatic, immune and clinical correlates of response to PD-L1 blockade with atezolizumab in urothelial cancer. TCR sequencing covered pretreatment tumor samples and matched, serially collected peripheral blood taken before and after atezolizumab treatment. Durable clinical benefit was defined as progression-free survival longer than 6 months, and TCR features were also tested against progression-free and overall survival. In the same patients, pretreatment tumors underwent whole exome sequencing and RNA sequencing in addition to TCR sequencing. Durable clinical benefit was achieved by nine patients but not by the remaining 20. Pretreatment blood TCR-seq was available for under 35 patients, at least one posttreatment blood collection was obtained for 24 patients, and tumor TCR-seq was available for 24 patients.

The CDR3 runs 14 residues from the cysteine to the phenylalanine. Kept here is only the CDR3 DNA, which spans 42 bases and is read in frame from base 1. In the germline V gene, CDR1 corresponds to MNHEY and CDR2 to SVGAGI. Trimming removed 6 bases from V and 2 bases from J; the gene matches leave 7 bases unexplained. Each PCR received spiked-in synthetic TCR analog templates so that absolute template abundance could be estimated from read counts. The immunoSEQ assay used bias-controlled V and J gene primers to amplify TCRbeta CDR3 regions from genomic DNA. Rearranged TCRbeta segments were sequenced at approximately 20X coverage. Regarding the original processing steps: Sequencing errors were corrected by clustering, and CDR3s were annotated against IMGT so that V, D and J genes could be assigned. Downstream analyses used only productive TCRbeta rearrangements, leaving out any out-of-frame or stop-codon sequences. To compute clonality, Shannon entropy was normalized by the log of the number of unique productive sequences and then subtracted from one. Fisher's exact test with Benjamini-Hochberg correction, using a cutoff of adjusted p below 0.01, was how clones that differed between time points or between blood and tumor were identified. TCRdb's version of the immuneACCESS table is confined to in-frame rearrangements and falls short of the full clone set. An unresolved V gene accounts for under half of the shortfall where checked; the remainder is of unknown origin. V, J and clone size reflect that table, while D and trimming were determined from the DNA. The sample data list 20,000 to 25,000 clones, and about 93% of these were observed just once. The ten largest make up about 11% of the sample.

Here is what the overall study found, with its caveats: Small sample size (n ≈ 30) and many exploratory analyses mean the results are intended to be hypothesis-generating. At 3 weeks after the start of treatment, tumor-associated TCR clones in peripheral blood had expanded more in patients with durable benefit (n of about 22, p = 0.022). A pretreatment peripheral blood TCR clonality below the median was linked to improved progression-free and overall survival.

What the time point label conveys for this sample: peripheral blood 6 weeks after treatment start. The cohort comprised around 30 patients with locally advanced or metastatic urothelial carcinoma treated at Memorial Sloan Kettering on a trial protocol. Peripheral blood mononuclear cells were collected pretreatment and during treatment, at between 1 and 8 total time points per patient. The Qiagen DNeasy Blood extraction kit was used to purify genomic DNA from total PBMCs and tumor samples. PBMCs were collected pretreatment and during treatment, and were isolated and stored as previously described. As concerns this clone: No cognate antigen has been identified for it. Base qualities were left out, and no much larger clone turns up one base away.

This receptor chain uses TRBV6-5 and TRBJ2-7; 7 central nucleotides agree with TRBD2. The sequencing used PBMCs, collected around atezolizumab (anti-PD-L1) treatment. This TCR derives from a woman between 55 and 75 years old with urothelial cancer. The CDR3 has the sequence CASRPREGTYEQYF. In nucleotides, the sequence is TGTGCCAGCAGGCCCAGGGAGGGCACCTACGAGCAGTACTTC.